This is a list of T cell receptor beta chains from one sample in a study of blood T cell repertoires in COVID-19. Measured with immunoSEQ multiplex PCR; TCRdb has only the in-frame clones, and not every one. The table records approximately 240,000 clones, around 84% of them present only once. Sequenced: peripheral blood. The receptors were sampled from a woman older than 75 with active or convalescent COVID-19. The conserved cysteine and the conserved F or W are not part of the CDR3 here. The D gene is left open where the match is weak.

D	V	J	CDR3
TRBD1	TRBV5-1	TRBJ2-7	ASSLATGTGDSYEQY
TRBD1	TRBV7-7	TRBJ2-5	ASSSAGGALETQY
TRBD1	TRBV7-6	TRBJ2-7	ASSLVATGGYEQY
TRBD2	TRBV4-2	TRBJ2-5	ASSQDLAGQETQY
TRBD2	TRBV7-9	TRBJ2-7	ASSPLPLAGGSYEQY
.	TRBV5-4	TRBJ2-1	ASSLTGNNEQF
.	TRBV2	TRBJ2-7	ASMGHEQY
.	TRBV19	TRBJ1-2	ASRDPGVYGYT
.	TRBV15	TRBJ2-5	ATSRDSATPGTQY
.	TRBV19	TRBJ2-3	ASSIGDTQY
TRBD1	TRBV6-5	TRBJ2-7	ASSYLTGGAYEQY
.	TRBV10-3	TRBJ1-4	AISLDSGSEKLF